One T cell receptor (beta chain) is described in this entry. This sample stems from a study of blood T cell repertoires in COVID-19. The trim removed 8 bases at V and 6 bases at J, leaving 9 bases unmatched. CDR1 is MNHEY and CDR2 is SVGAGI in the germline V gene. The CDR3 sequence is 14 residues long. Measured with immunoSEQ multiplex PCR; TCRdb has only the in-frame clones, and not every one. Of approximately 340,000 clones listed, around 88% are singletons. The sample consisted of peripheral blood. The chain couples TRBV6-5 to TRBJ2-7; 11 bases are shared with TRBD2. The receptor was isolated from a man aged 30-40 years with active or convalescent COVID-19. Here the CDR3 DNA reads TGTGCCAGCGTTCCCCCGGGACTAGCGGCCGAGCAGTACTTC. It yields the protein CASVPPGLAAEQYF.